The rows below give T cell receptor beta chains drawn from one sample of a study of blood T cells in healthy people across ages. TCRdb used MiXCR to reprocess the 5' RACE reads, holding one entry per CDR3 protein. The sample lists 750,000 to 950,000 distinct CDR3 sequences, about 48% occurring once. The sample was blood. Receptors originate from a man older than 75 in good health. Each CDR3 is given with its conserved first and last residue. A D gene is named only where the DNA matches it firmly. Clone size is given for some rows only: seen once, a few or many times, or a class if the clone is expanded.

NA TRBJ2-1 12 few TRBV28 CAIWDLYNEQFF TGTGCCATCTGGGATCTGTACAATGAGCAGTTCTTC
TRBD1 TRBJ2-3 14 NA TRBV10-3 CAISKMAGGDTQYF TGTGCCATCAGTAAGATGGCAGGGGGAGATACGCAGTATTTT
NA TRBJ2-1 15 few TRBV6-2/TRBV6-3 CASSFGQGGYNEQFF TGTGCCAGCAGTTTTGGGCAGGGGGGGTACAATGAGCAGTTCTTC
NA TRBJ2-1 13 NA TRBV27 CASSFLGANEQFF TGTGCCAGCAGTTTCCTCGGGGCCAATGAGCAGTTCTTC
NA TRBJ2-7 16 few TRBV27 CASSLRPAGFPYEQYF TGTGCCAGCAGTTTACGGCCAGCGGGTTTTCCCTACGAGCAGTACTTC
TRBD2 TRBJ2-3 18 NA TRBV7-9 CASSQTGISGPITDTQYF TGTGCCAGCAGCCAAACCGGTATTAGCGGGCCAATCACAGATACGCAGTATTTT
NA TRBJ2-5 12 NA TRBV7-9 CASSPRGYRQYF TGTGCCAGCAGCCCTCGGGGGTACCGGCAGTACTTC
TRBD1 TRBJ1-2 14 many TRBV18 CASSPGQGADGYTF TGCGCCAGCAGCCCCGGACAGGGAGCGGATGGCTACACCTTC
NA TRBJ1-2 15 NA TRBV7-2 CASSEGVGSNYGYTF TGTGCCAGCAGCGAAGGGGTAGGGTCTAACTATGGCTACACCTTC
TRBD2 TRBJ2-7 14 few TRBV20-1 CSARLAGASYEQYF TGCAGTGCTAGACTAGCGGGGGCGTCCTACGAGCAGTACTTC
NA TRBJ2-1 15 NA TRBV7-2 CASSLVLGWSNEQFF TGTGCCAGCAGCTTAGTACTAGGGTGGTCCAATGAGCAGTTCTTC
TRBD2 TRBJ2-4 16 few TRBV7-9 CASSPIAGVTKNIQYF TGTGCCAGCAGCCCAATAGCGGGAGTAACCAAAAACATTCAGTACTTC
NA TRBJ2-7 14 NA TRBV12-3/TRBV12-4 CASSLRGASYEQYF TGTGCCAGCAGTTTAAGAGGGGCATCCTACGAGCAGTACTTC
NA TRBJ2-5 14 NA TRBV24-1 CATSDSVSQETQYF TGTGCCACCAGTGATTCTGTGTCCCAAGAGACCCAGTACTTC
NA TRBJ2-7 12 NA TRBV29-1 CSGGTDQEAQYF TGCAGCGGAGGGACGGACCAAGAGGCCCAGTACTTC
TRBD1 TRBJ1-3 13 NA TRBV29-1 CSVAGTGGNTIYF TGCAGCGTTGCCGGGACAGGGGGTAACACCATATATTTT
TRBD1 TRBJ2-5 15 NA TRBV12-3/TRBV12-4 CASSLGQALQETQYF TGTGCCAGCAGTTTGGGACAGGCCCTTCAAGAGACCCAGTACTTC
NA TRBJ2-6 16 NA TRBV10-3 CAIRGDTNSGANVLTF TGTGCCATCAGGGGGGACACTAACTCTGGGGCCAACGTCCTGACTTTC
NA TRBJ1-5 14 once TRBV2 CASSEISTGRAQHF TGTGCCAGCAGTGAAATCTCGACGGGGAGGGCCCAGCATTTT
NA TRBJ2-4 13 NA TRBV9 CASSAGHQNIQYF TGTGCCAGCAGCGCGGGACACCAAAACATTCAGTACTTC
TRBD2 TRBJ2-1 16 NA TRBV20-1 CSASPAGTSGYNEQFF TGCAGTGCTAGCCCCGCCGGGACTAGCGGATACAATGAGCAGTTCTTC
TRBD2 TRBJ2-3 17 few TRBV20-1 CSARPPTSGISTDTQYF TGCAGTGCTAGACCCCCAACTAGCGGGATAAGCACAGATACGCAGTATTTT
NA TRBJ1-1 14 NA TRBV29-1 CSVRARVTDTEAFF TGCAGCGTTAGAGCCAGGGTCACGGACACTGAAGCTTTCTTT